What follows describes a single T cell receptor (beta chain). Per the original methods: How many nucleated cells were present was estimated from reference gene primer amplification. Clones were read by immunoSEQ multiplex PCR, and TCRdb kept only the in-frame ones, dropping some. V and J calls and clone size come straight from that table; D and trimming were deduced from the DNA. The repertoire holds tens of thousands of clones, with 84% as singletons. This specimen belongs to a study of blood T cell repertoires in COVID-19. Study-level background: Samples taken during acute and convalescent COVID-19 were collected in the United States, Italy and Spain. In each case, the material was cDNA or gDNA derived from T cells, B-cell-depleted T cells, or PBMCs.

V shed 7 bases and J 2 bases; nucleotides not matched to a gene: 7. Germline CDR1 LNHDA, CDR2 SQIVND (reference sequence). This CDR3 contains 15 residues. The sample taken for sequencing was peripheral blood. The receptor comes from a woman aged 55-69 years with acute or convalescent COVID-19. This chain joins TRBV19 and TRBJ1-5, with 8 bases fitting TRBD1. CDR3 amino acids: CASTYDRGRNQPQHF. The CDR3 DNA follows: TGTGCCAGTACATACGACAGGGGCCGCAATCAGCCCCAGCATTTT.